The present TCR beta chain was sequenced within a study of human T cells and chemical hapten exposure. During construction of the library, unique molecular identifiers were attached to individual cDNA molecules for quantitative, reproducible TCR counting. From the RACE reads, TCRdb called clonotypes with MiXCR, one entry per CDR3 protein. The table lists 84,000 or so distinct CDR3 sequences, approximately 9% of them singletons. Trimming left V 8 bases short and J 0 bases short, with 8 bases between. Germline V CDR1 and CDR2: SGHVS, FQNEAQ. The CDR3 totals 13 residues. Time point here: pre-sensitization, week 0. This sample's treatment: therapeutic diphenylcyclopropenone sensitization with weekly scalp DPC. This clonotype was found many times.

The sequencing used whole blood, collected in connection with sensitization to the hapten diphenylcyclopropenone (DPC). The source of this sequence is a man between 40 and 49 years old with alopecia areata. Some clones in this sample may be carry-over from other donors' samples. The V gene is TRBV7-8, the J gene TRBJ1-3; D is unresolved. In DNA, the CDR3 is TGTGCCAGCCAGCTCAACTCTGGAAACACCATATATTTT. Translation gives CASQLNSGNTIYF.